Below are 32 T cell receptor beta chains sequenced from a single sample in a study of blood T cell repertoires in COVID-19. Assay: immunoSEQ multiplex PCR; the TCRdb copy retains only in-frame clones and omits some. The profile covers a few hundred thousand clones, with around 90% appearing a single time and roughly 7.2% taken by the ten largest. Specimen: PBMCs or T cells enriched from blood (not recorded which). Receptors originate from a man aged 30-40 years in a cohort exposed to, infected with or recovered from COVID-19 (not recorded which).

The chain links TRBV6-4 to TRBJ1-2; tentatively, D is TRBD1 (6 bases). The CDR3 is 11 residues long. Deletions cut 1 base from V and 11 bases from J, with 8 bases between. The V gene's germline CDR1 is MRHNA and CDR2 SNTAGT. The CDR3 here is CASSDLGAYTF. The CDR3 nucleotides read TGTGCCAGCAGTGACTTGGGGGCATACACCTTC.

In this sample, this clone turned up once. The chain uses TRBV24-1 and TRBJ1-2; 9 bases line up with TRBD1. The CDR3 length is 13 residues. V lost 3 bases and J lost 6; bases outside the gene matches: 1. From germline, CDR1 is KGHDR and CDR2 SFDVKD. For the CDR3, the DNA is TGTGCCACCAGTGATCGGACAGGGGATGGCTACACCTTC. Translating it yields CATSDRTGDGYTF.

This clone was counted only a few times. The chain links TRBV5-1 to TRBJ1-1, with 9 bases that match TRBD1. Per germline, CDR1 SGHRS and CDR2 YFSETQ. The J segment lost 4 bases and the V segment lost 0 bases, leaving 13 bases of the junction unmatched. The CDR3 sequence is 18 residues long. For the CDR3, the DNA is TGCGCCAGCAGCTTGGTTGGTTTTACAGGGGGCGCGGGCACTGAAGCTTTCTTT. It translates to CASSLVGFTGGAGTEAFF. Variable domain in full (rest from reference TRBV5-1 and TRBJ1-1): KAGVTQTPRYLIKTRGQQVTLSCSPISGHRSVSWYQQTPGQGLQFLFEYFSETQRNKGNFPGRFSGRQFSNSRSEMNVSTLELGDSALYLCASSLVGFTGGAGTEAFFGQGTRLTVV.

V and J are TRBV9 and TRBJ2-3, with a weak D call TRBD2 (5 bases). V lost 0 bases and J 1 base, leaving 6 bases between the germline ends. CDR3 length: 14 residues. Germline CDR1 reads SGDLS; CDR2 reads YYNGEE. CDR3 region: CASSVVSGTDTQYF. In DNA form, the CDR3 reads TGTGCCAGCAGCGTAGTTAGCGGCACAGATACGCAGTATTTT.

About this clone: A clone one base away is much larger, so this may be a read error. The V gene is TRBV11-2, the J gene TRBJ2-5, with a possible D match to TRBD2 (5 bases). The V end lost 4 bases, the J end lost 2 bases, and 11 bases lay between the germline ends. The CDR3 is 14 residues long. Germline V gene data show CDR1 as SGHAT and CDR2 as FQNNGV. DNA of the CDR3: TGTGCCAGCAGCTCGAGACTATCACAAGAGACCCAGTACTTC. Translating gives CASSSRLSQETQYF.

Comment on this clone: Other DNA sequences in this specimen translate into the identical CDR3. The V call is TRBV27, the J call TRBJ2-7; D may be TRBD1 (6 bases). The CDR3 totals 14 residues. The germline CDR1 and CDR2 sequences are MNHEY and SMNVEV (reference sequence). Deletions cut 3 bases from V and 0 bases from J, with 9 bases between. This chain's CDR3 is CASSLGRGSYEQYF. The CDR3 coding sequence is TGTGCCAGCAGTTTGGGCAGGGGCTCCTACGAGCAGTACTTC.

This rearrangement joins TRBV21-1 to TRBJ1-2; the table's D call of TRBD1 was not tested on the DNA. TRBV21-1 corresponds to a pseudogene. This CDR3 is built from 13 residues. The CDR3 is CASSARVSNGYTF. The CDR3, as DNA: TGTGCCAGCAGCGCCAGGGTATCCAATGGCTACACCTTC.

The chain joins TRBV9 to TRBJ1-2; 9 nucleotides match TRBD1. Germline V gives CDR1 SGDLS, CDR2 YYNGEE. This CDR3 is 14 amino acids long. V lost 0 bases and J lost 6; bases outside the gene matches: 3. CDR3 DNA: TGTGCCAGCAGCGTAGACAGGGGGCACGATGGCTACACCTTC. Protein sequence: CASSVDRGHDGYTF.

This clone has a single count. The V call is TRBV5-1, the J call TRBJ2-5; 7 nucleotides align to TRBD1. The germline CDR1 and CDR2 sequences are SGHRS and YFSETQ. Losses at the gene ends were 0 bases for V and 4 bases for J; bases not matched to a gene: 6. The CDR3 contains 15 residues. The CDR3, as DNA: TGCGCCAGCAGCTTGGGGGCAGGGGGTTTAGAGACCCAGTACTTC. Translation: CASSLGAGGLETQYF.

The V and J genes are TRBV10-1 and TRBJ2-5, with 11 bases lining up with TRBD2. V shed 0 bases and J 5 bases; nucleotides not matched to a gene: 8. Germline V gene data show CDR1 as WNHNN and CDR2 as SYGVQD (reference sequence). CDR3 length equals 17 residues. CDR3 sequence: CASSESWTSGRIETQYF. The DNA for the CDR3 is TGCGCCAGCAGTGAGTCGTGGACTAGCGGGCGAATCGAGACCCAGTACTTC.

Written as DNA, the CDR3 is TGCGCCAGCAGCCCAAGGGGACAGGTCCTTAATCCCGGGGAGCTGTTTTTT. It is translated as CASSPRGQVLNPGELFF. This chain links TRBV4-1 with TRBJ2-2, with 8 nucleotides matching TRBD1. The CDR3 contains 17 residues. Germline V gene sequence: CDR1 MGHRA, CDR2 YSYEKL. Trimming removed 4 bases from V and 6 bases from J; junction bases left unmatched: 13.

The chain recombines TRBV19 with TRBJ2-7; TRBD2 might be the D (6 bases). The germline gives CDR1 LNHDA, CDR2 SQIVND (reference sequence). This CDR3 comprises 15 residues. V was shortened by 3 bases and J by 2 bases, with 14 bases between the two germline ends. The CDR3 sequence is CASSIPGRPPYEQYF. The CDR3 bases are TGTGCCAGTAGTATCCCCGGGAGACCACCCTACGAGCAGTACTTC.

This clone was seen just once. The rearrangement joins TRBV2 to TRBJ2-7; TRBD1 might be the D (5 bases). Germline-derived CDR1 and CDR2 are SNHLY and FYNNEI. This CDR3 is built from 15 residues. V lost 1 base to trimming and J lost 2 bases, with 12 bases between them. CDR3 nucleotides: TGTGCCAGCAGTGAAGGGTCAGGGTGGACCTACGAGCAGTACTTC. Its translation: CASSEGSGWTYEQYF.

This clone was observed a few times. This chain links TRBV15 with TRBJ2-3; 8 bases match TRBD1. The germline V gene has CDR1 LNHNV and CDR2 YYDKDF (reference sequence). After removal of 5 bases from V and 3 bases from J, the junction contained 7 bases not matched to a gene. The length of the CDR3 is 15 residues. CDR3 protein: CATSRGTGETDTQYF. The CDR3 DNA sequence: TGTGCCACCAGCCGCGGGACAGGAGAGACAGATACGCAGTATTTT.

The CDR3: CASSIGRRTEAFF. CDR3 coding DNA: TGTGCCAGCAGCATCGGGCGGAGGACTGAAGCTTTCTTT. This sequence joins TRBV9 and TRBJ1-1; D ambiguous. This CDR3 has 13 amino acids. V lost 4 bases, J lost 5 bases, and 12 bases lay in between. Germline CDR1 and CDR2: SGDLS and YYNGEE.

This chain links TRBV7-9 with TRBJ1-2, with D possibly TRBD1 on 5 matching bases. Trimming took 5 bases from V and 0 from J, leaving 7 bases between them. The CDR3 sequence is 13 residues long. Germline V gene data show CDR1 as SEHNR and CDR2 as FQNEAQ (reference sequence). This CDR3 is CASSPTANYGYTF. The CDR3 coding sequence is TGTGCCAGCAGCCCGACAGCTAACTATGGCTACACCTTC.

V gene TRBV18 combines with J gene TRBJ2-7; possible D gene TRBD1, 6 bases. Per the germline V gene, CDR1 is KGHSH and CDR2 is LQKENI. CDR3 length equals 15 residues. With 2 bases removed from V and 1 base from J, the gap between germline ends came to 12 bases. CDR3 amino acids: CASSPKGGTSYEQYF. The CDR3 region has the DNA TGTGCCAGCTCACCAAAAGGGGGAACATCCTACGAGCAGTACTTC.

The chain uses TRBV25-1 and TRBJ2-7; no reliable D call. V was shortened by 0 bases and J by 4 bases, with 7 bases between the two germline ends. The CDR3 sequence is 13 residues long. Germline values: CDR1 MGHDK, CDR2 SYGVNS. The CDR3 here is CASSEYHGYEQYF. DNA of the CDR3: TGTGCCAGCAGTGAATATCACGGGTACGAGCAGTACTTC.

This chain links TRBV6-5 with TRBJ1-4; TRBD1 matches 7 bases. The CDR3 extends over 16 amino acids. CDR1 is MNHEY and CDR2 is SVGAGI in the germline V gene. V shed 0 bases and J 10 bases; nucleotides not matched to a gene: 11. CDR3 protein: CASSYSDTGDSRKLFF. DNA for the CDR3: TGTGCCAGCAGTTACTCCGACACAGGGGATTCAAGAAAACTGTTTTTT.

The chain uses TRBV6-5 and TRBJ1-4; 7 bases fit TRBD1. The CDR3 is 15 residues long. CDR1 is MNHEY, CDR2 SVGAGI, per germline. Trimming took 6 bases from V and 7 from J; bases not matched to a gene: 11. CDR3 in amino acids: CASSYQTGLGEKLFF. In DNA form, the CDR3 reads TGTGCCAGCAGCTACCAGACAGGGTTAGGTGAAAAACTGTTTTTT.

The rearrangement links TRBV28 to TRBJ1-2, with 8 bases fitting TRBD1. This CDR3 is 17 amino acids long. Germline-derived CDR1 and CDR2 are MDHEN and SYDVKM. The V and J ends lost 2 bases and 6 bases, in that order; junction bases with no gene match: 14. The CDR3 protein is CASSLMFSGAGGDGYTF. The CDR3 DNA sequence: TGTGCCAGCAGTTTAATGTTCTCTGGGGCAGGGGGCGATGGCTACACCTTC.

The chain couples TRBV14 to TRBJ1-2; D is perhaps TRBD1 (6 bases). The CDR3 runs to 15 residues. V was cut by 1 base and J by 4 bases, with 13 bases left in between. The germline V gene has CDR1 SGHDN and CDR2 FVKESK. CDR3: CASSQADRFGYGYTF. The CDR3, as DNA: TGTGCCAGCAGCCAAGCAGACAGGTTCGGCTATGGCTACACCTTC.

The chain uses TRBV6-1 and TRBJ1-2, with D tentatively TRBD1 (6 bases). This CDR3 has 18 residues. Trimming pared 2 bases from V and 3 bases from J, leaving 22 bases between. Germline CDR1 is MNHNS and CDR2 is SASEGT. The CDR3 loop is CASSEYGTWTAIDYGYTF. The CDR3 region has the DNA TGTGCCAGCAGTGAATATGGGACGTGGACAGCGATCGACTATGGCTACACCTTC.

The chain carries TRBV13 and TRBJ1-1, with TRBD1 identical over 7 bases. The CDR3 covers 16 residues. Germline CDR1 and CDR2: PRHDT and FYEKMQ (reference sequence). After removal of 2 bases from V and 5 bases from J, the junction contained 11 bases not matched to a gene. In nucleotides, the CDR3 is TGTGCCAGCAGCTTACGAATACAGGGGATGTTGACTGAAGCTTTCTTT. It is translated as CASSLRIQGMLTEAFF.

This clone was recorded a few times. The V and J genes are TRBV27 and TRBJ1-1; D gene uncertain. The CDR3 extends over 13 amino acids. Germline CDR1 and CDR2: MNHEY and SMNVEV (reference sequence). Trimming took 6 bases from V and 3 from J, leaving 11 bases between them. CDR3 residues: CASSLYGDTEAFF. CDR3 DNA: TGTGCCAGCAGCCTGTACGGAGACACTGAAGCTTTCTTT.

The rearrangement joins TRBV7-9 to TRBJ2-5; D is perhaps TRBD1 (7 bases). Germline lookup yields CDR1 SEHNR and CDR2 FQNEAQ (reference sequence). The V end was cut by 1 base, the J end by 1 base, with 10 bases between. This CDR3 contains 15 residues. The CDR3 protein is CASSLGQGGQETQYF. The CDR3 coding sequence is TGTGCCAGCAGCTTAGGACAGGGAGGCCAAGAGACCCAGTACTTC.

The rearrangement joins TRBV4-1 to TRBJ2-7; no firm D call. V was pared by 0 bases and J by 9 bases, with 18 bases between. Germline V gene lookup returns CDR1 MGHRA and CDR2 YSYEKL. CDR3 length: 15 amino acids. CDR3 nucleotides: TGCGCCAGCAGCCAAGAGGTCGGAGAAGGCCGCGGGCAGTACTTC. It encodes CASSQEVGEGRGQYF.

The chain links TRBV24-1 to TRBJ1-2; maybe TRBD1 (5 bases). Per the germline V gene, CDR1 is KGHDR and CDR2 is SFDVKD. Trimming took 9 bases from V and 7 from J, leaving 17 bases between them. The CDR3 runs 13 residues. Here the CDR3 reads CATQPGGGVGYTF. Here the CDR3 DNA reads TGTGCCACCCAACCCGGGGGAGGGGTTGGCTACACCTTC.

The chain couples TRBV6-5 to TRBJ1-2, with TRBD1 matching over 10 bases. Losses at the gene ends were 8 bases for V and 3 bases for J; bases not matched to a gene: 6. The CDR3 contains 14 residues. Germline V gene lookup returns CDR1 MNHEY and CDR2 SVGAGI. CDR3 DNA: TGTGCCAGCGGGGGGACAGGGGCTTACTATGGCTACACCTTC. The encoded protein is CASGGTGAYYGYTF.

The chain couples TRBV5-1 to TRBJ1-5; TRBD1 matches at 7 bases. J gave up 2 bases and V 0 bases, and 2 bases lay outside the gene matches. The CDR3 length is 15 residues. Germline CDR1 and CDR2: SGHRS and YFSETQ. CDR3 amino acids: CASSLDGQGNQPQHF. The CDR3 DNA reads as TGCGCCAGCAGCTTGGATGGACAGGGCAATCAGCCCCAGCATTTT.

The rearrangement links TRBV7-8 to TRBJ1-2; 7 bases map to TRBD1. CDR3 size: 15 residues. V dropped 2 bases and J dropped 4; count of bases not matched to a gene: 7. Per the germline V gene, CDR1 is SGHVS and CDR2 is FQNEAQ. CDR3 nucleotide sequence: TGTGCCAGCAGCTTAACACCGGGACAGAGCTATGGCTACACCTTC. Its protein product is CASSLTPGQSYGYTF. The whole variable domain, filled in from reference TRBV7-8 and TRBJ1-2, reads GAGVSQSPRYKVAKRGQDVALRCDPISGHVSLFWYQQALGQGPEFLTYFQNEAQLDKSGLPSDRFFAERPEGSVSTLKIQRTQQEDSAVYLCASSLTPGQSYGYTFGSGTRLTVV.

This clone has just a few counts. The chain employs TRBV4-2 and TRBJ2-1; 7 bases align to TRBD2. Germline assignment: CDR1 LGHNA and CDR2 YNFKEQ. This CDR3 is built from 15 residues. The V and J ends lost 1 base and 0 bases, in that order; junction bases with no gene match: 0. The CDR3 sequence is CASSQGEGSYNEQFF. The CDR3 DNA is TGTGCCAGCAGCCAAGGGGAGGGCTCCTACAATGAGCAGTTCTTC.